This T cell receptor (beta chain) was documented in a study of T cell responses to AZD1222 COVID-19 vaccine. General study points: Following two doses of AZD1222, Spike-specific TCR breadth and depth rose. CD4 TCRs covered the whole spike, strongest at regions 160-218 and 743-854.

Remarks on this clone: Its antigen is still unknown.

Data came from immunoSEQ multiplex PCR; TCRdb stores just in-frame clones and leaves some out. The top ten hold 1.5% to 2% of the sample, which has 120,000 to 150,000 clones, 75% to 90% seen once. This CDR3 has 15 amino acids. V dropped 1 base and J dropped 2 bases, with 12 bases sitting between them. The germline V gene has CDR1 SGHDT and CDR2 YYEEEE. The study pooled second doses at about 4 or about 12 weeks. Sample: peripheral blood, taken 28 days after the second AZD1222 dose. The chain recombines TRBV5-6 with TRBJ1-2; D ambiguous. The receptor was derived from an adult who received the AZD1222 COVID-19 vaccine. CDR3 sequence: CASSLLGPANYGYTF. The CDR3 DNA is TGTGCCAGCAGCTTGTTAGGCCCCGCGAACTATGGCTACACCTTC.